These 2 T cell receptor beta chains were sequenced from one sample in a study of blood T cell repertoires in COVID-19. Some clones are missing from TCRdb's copy, which holds only in-frame ones; the method was immunoSEQ multiplex PCR. The sample has around 290,000 clones; roughly 86% are singletons. The source material was PBMCs or T cells enriched from blood (not recorded which). The receptor set was obtained from a woman younger than 45 who had recovered from COVID-19.

This clone was picked up one time. The gene calls are TRBV28 and TRBJ1-2; D possibly corresponds to TRBD1 (6 bases). CDR1 MDHEN and CDR2 SYDVKM come from the germline V gene. This CDR3 is 14 amino acids long. Trimming left V 5 bases short and J 7 bases short, with 17 bases between. CDR3 nucleotides: TGTGCCAGCAGTGGGATCAGGGGCAAGGGTGGCTACACCTTC. Protein product: CASSGIRGKGGYTF.

The J gene is TRBJ2-1, the V gene TRBV4-1; 7 nucleotides line up with TRBD1. The CDR3 loop spans 13 amino acids. The germline CDR1 and CDR2 sequences are MGHRA and YSYEKL. J gave up 8 bases and V 5 bases, and 6 bases lay outside the gene matches. The chain's CDR3 is CASSYRDSDEQFF. CDR3 DNA sequence: TGCGCCAGCAGCTACCGGGACAGCGATGAGCAGTTCTTC.